Each of the 30 T cell receptor beta chains below was sequenced from the same sample in a study of PD-L1 blockade in urothelial cancer. TCRdb's copy holds only in-frame clones and misses some; the assay was immunoSEQ multiplex PCR. The sample contains 100,000 or so clones, 70% to 85% of which appear only once. The sample was PBMCs, taken around atezolizumab (anti-PD-L1) treatment. These TCRs come from a man aged 45-65 years with urothelial cancer.

The rearrangement uses TRBV6-1 and TRBJ1-6; D is perhaps TRBD1 (5 bases). The CDR3 has 13 amino acids. Germline V gene lookup returns CDR1 MNHNS and CDR2 SASEGT. V lost 6 bases to trimming and J lost 9 bases, with 12 bases between them. The CDR3 sequence: CASRSNTGSPLHF. CDR3 DNA sequence: TGTGCCAGCAGGTCCAATACAGGTTCACCCCTCCACTTT.

The chain is built from TRBV19 and TRBJ1-5; D gene unclear. Trimming cost V 4 bases and J 4 bases, with 14 bases left between them. Per germline, CDR1 LNHDA and CDR2 SQIVND (reference sequence). The length of the CDR3 is 15 residues. The CDR3 here is CASSTRGSQNQPQHF. CDR3 in DNA: TGTGCCAGTAGTACCCGCGGGAGCCAAAATCAGCCCCAGCATTTT.

In its sample, this clone was seen a few times. This chain connects TRBV6-1 to TRBJ1-1, with unresolved D. This CDR3 is 14 amino acids long. Looked up from germline, CDR1 is MNHNS and CDR2 is SASEGT. V lost 4 bases, J lost 2 bases, and 11 bases lay in between. In nucleotides, the CDR3 is TGTGCCAGCAGTGGTTCGTTGACAAACACTGAAGCTTTCTTT. This codes for CASSGSLTNTEAFF.

The chain is built from TRBV28 and TRBJ2-7; 9 bases match TRBD2. The CDR3 is 15 residues long. Germline V gene lookup returns CDR1 MDHEN and CDR2 SYDVKM. V shed 3 bases, J shed 5 bases, and the junction held 8 bases outside the gene matches. CDR3 loop: CASSFGGRAKDEQYF. In DNA, the CDR3 is TGTGCCAGCAGTTTCGGCGGGAGGGCCAAAGACGAGCAGTACTTC.

The chain couples TRBV27 to TRBJ2-7, with 7 positions matching TRBD2. Germline lookup yields CDR1 MNHEY and CDR2 SMNVEV (reference sequence). V trimming: 2 bases; J trimming: 2 bases; junction bases outside the gene matches: 0. The CDR3 length is 13 residues. CDR3 region: CASSLGTTYEQYF. The CDR3 DNA reads TGTGCCAGCAGTTTAGGGACTACCTACGAGCAGTACTTC.

The gene calls are TRBV9 and TRBJ2-2; tentatively, D is TRBD2 (6 bases). This CDR3 comprises 14 residues. Deletions cut 4 bases from V and 7 bases from J, with 14 bases between. CDR1 and CDR2 (germline): SGDLS, YYNGEE. In DNA form, the CDR3 reads TGTGCCAGCAGCCCAGAGGGAGGTCTCGGGGAGCTGTTTTTT. Translated, it gives CASSPEGGLGELFF.

This clone is a singleton in its sample. V gene TRBV30 combines with J gene TRBJ2-5, with D perhaps matching TRBD1 (7 bases). CDR3 length: 15 amino acids. Trimming took 3 bases from V and 1 from J, leaving 15 bases between them. Germline-derived CDR1 and CDR2 are GTSNPN and SVGIG (reference sequence). CDR3 sequence: CAWSRQGGSQETQYF. The CDR3 coding sequence is TGTGCCTGGAGCCGCCAGGGGGGTTCCCAAGAGACCCAGTACTTC.

This clone appeared once. This sequence joins TRBV2 and TRBJ2-5, with 9 bases aligning to TRBD2. The V gene's germline CDR1 is SNHLY and CDR2 FYNNEI. Trimming cost V 4 bases and J 2 bases; bases outside gene matches: 8. The CDR3 consists of 16 residues. The CDR3 loop reads CASSVVREGHQETQYF. CDR3 DNA: TGTGCCAGCAGTGTCGTGCGGGAGGGCCATCAAGAGACCCAGTACTTC.

V is TRBV7-8 and J is TRBJ2-3; 10 positions agree with TRBD1. Per the germline V gene, CDR1 is SGHVS and CDR2 is FQNEAQ. CDR3 length: 15 amino acids. J was trimmed by 5 bases and V by 5 bases; bases with no gene match: 7. In DNA, the CDR3 is TGTGCCAGCAGCCGACGGGACAGGGGACAAGATACGCAGTATTTT. This translates into CASSRRDRGQDTQYF. The complete variable domain, with remaining parts taken from reference TRBV7-8 and TRBJ2-3, reads GAGVSQSPRYKVAKRGQDVALRCDPISGHVSLFWYQQALGQGPEFLTYFQNEAQLDKSGLPSDRFFAERPEGSVSTLKIQRTQQEDSAVYLCASSRRDRGQDTQYFGPGTRLTVL.

The chain carries TRBV4-1 and TRBJ2-2; a possible D gene is TRBD2 (5 bases). Germline CDR1 reads MGHRA; CDR2 reads YSYEKL. The CDR3 runs 16 residues. The V and J ends lost 6 bases and 1 base respectively, with 15 bases between them. CDR3 DNA sequence: TGCGCCAGCAGTAAGAGGGCGGAGAGGAACACCGGGGAGCTGTTTTTT. It yields the protein CASSKRAERNTGELFF.

This clone was detected a few times. The V call is TRBV6-5, the J call TRBJ2-2; maybe TRBD2 (5 bases). Trimming pared 2 bases from V and 6 bases from J, leaving 13 bases between. The CDR3 sequence is 15 residues long. The germline V gene encodes CDR1 MNHEY and CDR2 SVGAGI. CDR3 protein: CASSYAWSGAGELFF. In DNA, the CDR3 is TGTGCCAGCAGTTACGCTTGGTCCGGGGCCGGGGAGCTGTTTTTT.

This clone appeared a single time. V and J are TRBV7-9 and TRBJ2-7, with 7 positions matching TRBD2. The ends lost 3 bases at V and 1 base at J; junction bases unmatched: 6. The germline gives CDR1 SEHNR, CDR2 FQNEAQ (reference sequence). The CDR3 sequence is 15 residues long. The CDR3: CASSFLSGTSYEQYF. The CDR3 DNA is TGTGCCAGCAGCTTCCTCAGCGGGACTTCCTACGAGCAGTACTTC.

This clone was detected only a few times. The chain joins TRBV7-8 to TRBJ2-3; 11 positions match TRBD2. This CDR3 region has 15 residues. The trim removed 5 bases at V and 5 bases at J, leaving 6 bases unmatched. The germline V gene has CDR1 SGHVS and CDR2 FQNEAQ. CDR3 in amino acids: CASSQELAGGDTQYF. The CDR3 DNA reads as TGTGCCAGCAGCCAAGAGCTAGCGGGGGGAGATACGCAGTATTTT.

This chain connects TRBV9 to TRBJ2-7; 7 positions match TRBD2. The J segment lost 6 bases and the V segment lost 0 bases, leaving 6 bases of the junction unmatched. Per germline, CDR1 SGDLS and CDR2 YYNGEE. This CDR3 is built from 14 residues. CDR3: CASSVAWTSFEQYF. The CDR3 DNA reads TGTGCCAGCAGCGTAGCATGGACTAGTTTCGAGCAGTACTTC.

The chain links TRBV5-1 to TRBJ2-7, with TRBD2 matching over 10 bases. Per the germline V gene, CDR1 is SGHRS and CDR2 is YFSETQ. V shed 0 bases and J 5 bases; nucleotides not matched to a gene: 5. CDR3 size: 15 residues. This CDR3 reads CASSLAASGRNEQYF. DNA for the CDR3: TGCGCCAGCAGCTTGGCGGCTAGCGGGAGAAACGAGCAGTACTTC.

J is TRBJ1-2 and V is TRBV28; 7 bases are shared with TRBD1. In germline, CDR1 is MDHEN, CDR2 SYDVKM. This CDR3 has 15 residues. Unmatched junction bases numbered 12, after V lost 6 bases and J lost 5 bases. This CDR3 is CASRGSGTVWYGYTF. The CDR3 region has the DNA TGTGCCAGCAGGGGGTCCGGGACAGTATGGTATGGCTACACCTTC.

This rearrangement joins TRBV5-1 to TRBJ2-2; possibly TRBD1 for D (6 bases). The V end lost 5 bases, the J end lost 2 bases, and 22 bases lay between the germline ends. The CDR3 has 18 amino acids. Germline V CDR1 and CDR2: SGHRS, YFSETQ. The CDR3 nucleotides are TGCGCCAGCAGGGTCATTGGCCGTGGGGGCCCTAACACCGGGGAGCTGTTTTTT. Its translation: CASRVIGRGGPNTGELFF.

V usage is TRBV9 and J usage is TRBJ1-6; D possibly corresponds to TRBD1 (5 bases). V lost 0 bases to trimming and J lost 16 bases, with 20 bases between them. The CDR3 contains 15 residues. Germline V gene lookup returns CDR1 SGDLS and CDR2 YYNGEE. The CDR3 DNA is TGTGCCAGCAGCGTAGCTTGGTCCGGGGGGGATATTCTCCACTTT. This codes for CASSVAWSGGDILHF.

V gene TRBV27 combines with J gene TRBJ2-7, with TRBD1 matching 7 bases. V shed 6 bases, J shed 2 bases, and the junction held 7 bases outside the gene matches. Germline V gives CDR1 MNHEY, CDR2 SMNVEV (reference sequence). The CDR3 runs 14 residues. This CDR3 reads CASSYRGRTYEQYF. CDR3 in DNA: TGTGCCAGCAGCTACAGGGGCCGAACCTACGAGCAGTACTTC.

This clone showed up many times. The rearrangement uses TRBV29-1 and TRBJ1-4; 8 nucleotides align to TRBD1. The CDR3 sequence is 13 residues long. The germline CDR1 and CDR2 sequences are SQVTM and ANQGSEA. V was clipped by 6 bases and J by 8 bases; unmatched bases: 8. The CDR3 region has the DNA TGCAGCGTGTCGACAGGGGCTTACGAAAAACTGTTTTTT. It encodes CSVSTGAYEKLFF.

This sequence joins TRBV6-5 and TRBJ1-5, with D maybe TRBD1 (5 bases). Germline CDR1 and CDR2: MNHEY and SVGAGI. CDR3 length: 16 amino acids. The V end was cut by 0 bases, the J end by 0 bases, with 9 bases between. CDR3 coding DNA: TGTGCCAGCAGTTACTCGCCGGGGGGTAGCAATCAGCCCCAGCATTTT. Translation: CASSYSPGGSNQPQHF.

The rearrangement links TRBV11-2 to TRBJ2-7; TRBD2 matches 10 bases. This CDR3 region has 15 residues. The V and J ends lost 5 bases and 6 bases, in that order; junction bases with no gene match: 10. Germline CDR1 SGHAT, CDR2 FQNNGV. CDR3 loop: CASSLRSGRAGEQYF. CDR3 bases: TGTGCCAGCAGCCTAAGGAGCGGGAGGGCCGGCGAGCAGTACTTC.

V usage is TRBV7-9 and J usage is TRBJ1-6, with D uncertain. Between the trimmed V and J ends, which lost 5 bases and 10 bases, there was a span of 18 bases. The V gene's germline CDR1 is SEHNR and CDR2 FQNEAQ (reference sequence). The CDR3 runs to 15 residues. The CDR3 DNA reads TGTGCCAGCAGCCAGAACCTCGGGGAGGGATCACCCCTCCACTTT. Its protein is CASSQNLGEGSPLHF.

The chain joins TRBV7-2 to TRBJ2-4, with TRBD2 matching over 8 bases. The CDR3 totals 14 residues. V gave up 8 bases and J gave up 6 bases; unmatched junction bases: 9. The V gene's germline CDR1 is SGHTA and CDR2 FQGNSA. The CDR3 DNA reads as TGTGCCAGCCGGCTTCGGGCGGGGGGAAACATTCAGTACTTC. Amino acid sequence: CASRLRAGGNIQYF.

The chain links TRBV18 to TRBJ1-4; 7 bases are shared with TRBD1. Unmatched junction bases numbered 7, after V lost 3 bases and J lost 0 bases. The CDR3 is 17 residues long. Germline V gene lookup returns CDR1 KGHSH and CDR2 LQKENI. The CDR3 loop is CASSPNSGTATNEKLFF. CDR3 nucleotide sequence: TGTGCCAGCTCACCTAACTCCGGGACAGCAACTAATGAAAAACTGTTTTTT. Supplemented by reference TRBV18 and TRBJ1-4, the full variable domain reads NAGVMQNPRHLVRRRGQEARLRCSPMKGHSHVYWYRQLPEEGLKFMVYLQKENIIDESGMPKERFSAEFPKEGPSILRIQQVVRGDSAAYFCASSPNSGTATNEKLFFGSGTQLSVL.

The CDR3 nucleotides read TGTGCCAGCAGCTTGGCGCTCCTAGCGGGAGGGACAGATACGCAGTATTTT. This codes for CASSLALLAGGTDTQYF. The chain is built from TRBV5-4 and TRBJ2-3; 12 bases line up with TRBD2. This CDR3 comprises 17 residues. Looked up from germline, CDR1 is SGHNT and CDR2 is YYREEE (reference sequence). Germline trimming cut 0 bases from V and 3 bases from J; bases unmatched to any gene: 5. Drawing the rest from reference TRBV5-4 and TRBJ2-3, the complete variable domain is ETGVTQSPTHLIKTRGQQVTLRCSSQSGHNTVSWYQQALGQGPQFIFQYYREEENGRGNFPPRFSGLQFPNYSSELNVNALELDDSALYLCASSLALLAGGTDTQYFGPGTRLTVL.

This clone is medium-sized (0.01 to 0.1%) within its sample. The chain employs TRBV27 and TRBJ1-6; TRBD1 agrees at 8 bases. The germline gives CDR1 MNHEY, CDR2 SMNVEV (reference sequence). The CDR3 has 15 residues. The V segment lost 6 bases and the J segment 4 bases; nucleotides outside the gene matches: 5. The chain's CDR3 is CASRSGTGYNSPLHF. The CDR3 coding sequence is TGTGCCAGCAGGTCCGGGACAGGTTATAATTCACCCCTCCACTTT.

The V call is TRBV7-6, the J call TRBJ1-1, with 8 bases identical to TRBD1. V trimming: 5 bases; J trimming: 6 bases; junction bases outside the gene matches: 5. The CDR3 is 13 amino acids. Looked up from germline, CDR1 is SGHVS and CDR2 is FNYEAQ. The CDR3 region is CASSATGVAEAFF. CDR3 in DNA: TGTGCCAGCAGCGCGACAGGGGTCGCTGAAGCTTTCTTT.

V gene TRBV5-6 combines with J gene TRBJ2-7; 9 bases map to TRBD2. This CDR3 is built from 17 residues. The J segment lost 1 base and the V segment lost 0 bases, leaving 8 bases of the junction unmatched. Germline V gene sequence: CDR1 SGHDT, CDR2 YYEEEE. CDR3 in amino acids: CASSLAVAGVQSYEQYF. For the CDR3, the DNA is TGTGCCAGCAGCTTGGCCGTAGCGGGGGTTCAATCCTACGAGCAGTACTTC.

The chain is built from TRBV5-1 and TRBJ1-1; a weak D match, TRBD1 (5 bases). Germline-derived CDR1 and CDR2 are SGHRS and YFSETQ. The CDR3 runs to 14 residues. The ends were cut back, 5 bases at V and 2 bases at J, with 13 bases in the middle. The CDR3 nucleotides are TGCGCCAGCAGGGTTGGAGGGGCCAACACTGAAGCTTTCTTT. Translation: CASRVGGANTEAFF. The full variable domain, rest sourced from reference TRBV5-1 and TRBJ1-1, is KAGVTQTPRYLIKTRGQQVTLSCSPISGHRSVSWYQQTPGQGLQFLFEYFSETQRNKGNFPGRFSGRQFSNSRSEMNVSTLELGDSALYLCASRVGGANTEAFFGQGTRLTVV.